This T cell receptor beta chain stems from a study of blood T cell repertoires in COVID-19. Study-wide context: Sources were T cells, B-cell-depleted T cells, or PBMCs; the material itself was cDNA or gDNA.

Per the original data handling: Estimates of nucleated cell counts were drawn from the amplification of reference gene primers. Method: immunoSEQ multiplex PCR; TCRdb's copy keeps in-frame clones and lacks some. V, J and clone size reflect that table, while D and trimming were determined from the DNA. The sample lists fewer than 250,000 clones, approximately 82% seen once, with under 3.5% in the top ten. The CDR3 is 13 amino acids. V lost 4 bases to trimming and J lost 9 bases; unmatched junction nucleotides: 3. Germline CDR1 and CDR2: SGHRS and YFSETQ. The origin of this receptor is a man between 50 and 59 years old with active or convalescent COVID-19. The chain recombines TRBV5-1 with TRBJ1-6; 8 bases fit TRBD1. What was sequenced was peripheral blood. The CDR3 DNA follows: TGCGCCAGCAGCGCGGACAGGGTTTCACCCCTCCACTTT. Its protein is CASSADRVSPLHF.